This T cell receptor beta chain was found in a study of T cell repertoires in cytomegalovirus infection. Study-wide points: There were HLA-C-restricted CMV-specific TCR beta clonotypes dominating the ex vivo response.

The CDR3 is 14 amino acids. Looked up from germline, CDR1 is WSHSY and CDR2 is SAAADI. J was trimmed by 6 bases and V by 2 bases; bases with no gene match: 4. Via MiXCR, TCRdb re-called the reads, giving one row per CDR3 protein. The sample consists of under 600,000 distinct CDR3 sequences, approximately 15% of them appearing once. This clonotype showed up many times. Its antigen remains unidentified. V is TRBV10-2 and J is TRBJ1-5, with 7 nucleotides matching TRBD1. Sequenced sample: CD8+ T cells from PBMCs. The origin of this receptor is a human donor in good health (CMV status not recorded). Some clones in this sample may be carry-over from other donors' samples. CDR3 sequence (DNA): TGCGCCAGCAGTGAGAGGGGGCTGGGTCAGCCCCAGCATTTT. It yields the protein CASSERGLGQPQHF.